The rows below give T cell receptor beta chains drawn from one sample of a study of blood T cell repertoires in COVID-19. Profiled with immunoSEQ multiplex PCR; TCRdb holds only in-frame clones, not every one. The sample carries about 300,000 clones, roughly 89% recorded once. The sequenced sample consisted of peripheral blood. The receptors originated from a woman in her twenties or thirties with COVID-19, enrolled during active disease. Each CDR3 is given with its conserved first and last residue. Fields, in order: clone size, D gene, V gene, J gene, CDR3 DNA, CDR3 protein. The D gene is left open where the match is weak. Expanded clones are given a class, and other clones once, few, many or no size at all.

abundance: .; d_gene: .; v_gene: TRBV3-1/TRBV3-2; j_gene: TRBJ2-1; CDR3nt: TGTGCCAGCAGACGAGGGGAGGATGAGCAGTTCTTC; CDR3aa: CASRRGEDEQFF
abundance: .; d_gene: .; v_gene: TRBV4-3; j_gene: TRBJ1-6; CDR3nt: TGCGCCAGCAGCCAAGATAGGAGCTCCTATAATTCACCCCTCCACTTT; CDR3aa: CASSQDRSSYNSPLHF
abundance: few; d_gene: .; v_gene: TRBV6-5; j_gene: TRBJ1-5; CDR3nt: TGTGCCAGCGGGGAGGGGGGGAATCAGCCCCAGCATTTT; CDR3aa: CASGEGGNQPQHF
abundance: .; d_gene: .; v_gene: TRBV6-1; j_gene: TRBJ1-1; CDR3nt: TGTGCCAGCAGTGAGACAGTGAACACTGAAGCTTTCTTT; CDR3aa: CASSETVNTEAFF
abundance: .; d_gene: .; v_gene: TRBV7-9; j_gene: TRBJ1-3; CDR3nt: TGTGCCAGCAGCTTGGACAGCTCTGGAAACACCATATATTTT; CDR3aa: CASSLDSSGNTIYF
abundance: .; d_gene: TRBD1; v_gene: TRBV9; j_gene: TRBJ2-2; CDR3nt: TGTGCCAGCAGCGTACCCCGAGGGACAGGGTTTAACACCGGGGAGCTGTTTTTT; CDR3aa: CASSVPRGTGFNTGELFF
abundance: .; d_gene: .; v_gene: TRBV6-6; j_gene: TRBJ2-2; CDR3nt: TGTGCCAGCAGTTACTCTCCGGGGACGAACACCGGGGAGCTGTTTTTT; CDR3aa: CASSYSPGTNTGELFF
abundance: .; d_gene: .; v_gene: TRBV14; j_gene: TRBJ2-2; CDR3nt: TGTGCCAGCAGCCAAGAACGCGCCGGGGAGCTGTTTTTT; CDR3aa: CASSQERAGELFF
abundance: .; d_gene: .; v_gene: TRBV2; j_gene: TRBJ1-6; CDR3nt: TGTGCCACCCAGGTGGAATATAATTCACCCCTCCACTTT; CDR3aa: CATQVEYNSPLHF
abundance: .; d_gene: .; v_gene: TRBV7-2; j_gene: TRBJ1-2; CDR3nt: TGTGCCAGCAGCTTTGGTTTCGGCTATGGCTACACCTTC; CDR3aa: CASSFGFGYGYTF
abundance: .; d_gene: .; v_gene: TRBV5-5; j_gene: TRBJ1-1; CDR3nt: TGTGCCAGCAGCCCCCAGGGTTGGAACACTGAAGCTTTCTTT; CDR3aa: CASSPQGWNTEAFF
abundance: few; d_gene: TRBD2; v_gene: TRBV19; j_gene: TRBJ2-7; CDR3nt: TGTGCCAGTAGTATAACTGGCGGGGGGTACGAGCAGTACTTC; CDR3aa: CASSITGGGYEQYF
abundance: .; d_gene: .; v_gene: TRBV12-3/TRBV12-4; j_gene: TRBJ2-2; CDR3nt: TGTGCCAGCAGTTCCGGGGGGCTCCCCCTGTTTTTT; CDR3aa: CASSSGGLPLFF
abundance: .; d_gene: .; v_gene: TRBV24-1; j_gene: TRBJ2-1; CDR3nt: TGTGCCACCAGTGGTTGGGCGGCTACAGGGCGGGTCAATGAGCAGTTCTTC; CDR3aa: CATSGWAATGRVNEQFF
abundance: .; d_gene: .; v_gene: TRBV11-3; j_gene: TRBJ2-2; CDR3nt: TGTGCCACCAGGGAGACGAACACCGGGGAGCTGTTTTTT; CDR3aa: CATRETNTGELFF
abundance: .; d_gene: .; v_gene: TRBV6-5; j_gene: TRBJ1-1; CDR3nt: TGTGCCAGCACCCGCGAGCTGAACACTGAAGCTTTCTTT; CDR3aa: CASTRELNTEAFF
abundance: .; d_gene: .; v_gene: TRBV5-4; j_gene: TRBJ2-3; CDR3nt: TGTGCCAGCAGCAGCCGACAGGGCACAGATACGCAGTATTTT; CDR3aa: CASSSRQGTDTQYF
abundance: .; d_gene: .; v_gene: TRBV5-6; j_gene: TRBJ2-4; CDR3nt: TGTGCCAGCAGCTTGAACAGGCCGAACATTCAGTACTTC; CDR3aa: CASSLNRPNIQYF
abundance: .; d_gene: .; v_gene: TRBV10-1; j_gene: TRBJ2-1; CDR3nt: TGCGCCAGCAGTGAGCCAGGGTGGGAGCAGTTCTTC; CDR3aa: CASSEPGWEQFF
abundance: .; d_gene: .; v_gene: TRBV3-1/TRBV3-2; j_gene: TRBJ2-7; CDR3nt: TGTGCCAGCAGCCAAGAAGCAGGGGTCTCCTACGAGCAGTACTTC; CDR3aa: CASSQEAGVSYEQYF
abundance: .; d_gene: TRBD1; v_gene: TRBV10-3; j_gene: TRBJ1-2; CDR3nt: TGTGCCATCAGCCCAACAGGGGGTGATGGCTACACCTTC; CDR3aa: CAISPTGGDGYTF
abundance: .; d_gene: .; v_gene: TRBV7-8; j_gene: TRBJ1-2; CDR3nt: TGTGCCAGCAGCCCTAGGACAACTAACTATGGCTACACCTTC; CDR3aa: CASSPRTTNYGYTF
abundance: .; d_gene: .; v_gene: TRBV29-1; j_gene: TRBJ1-1; CDR3nt: TGCAGCGCCACCGGGACAACGAACACTGAAGCTTTCTTT; CDR3aa: CSATGTTNTEAFF
abundance: .; d_gene: TRBD2; v_gene: TRBV5-1; j_gene: TRBJ2-3; CDR3nt: TGCGCCAGCAGCTTTGGGACTAGCAGCGATACGCAGTATTTT; CDR3aa: CASSFGTSSDTQYF
abundance: .; d_gene: .; v_gene: TRBV15; j_gene: TRBJ2-2; CDR3nt: TGTGCCACCAGCAGAGATAGAGCAACCGGGGAGCTGTTTTTT; CDR3aa: CATSRDRATGELFF
abundance: .; d_gene: .; v_gene: TRBV11-2; j_gene: TRBJ1-1; CDR3nt: TGTGCCAGCAGCTTAGGGGGGCTCGGTGAAGCTTTCTTT; CDR3aa: CASSLGGLGEAFF
abundance: .; d_gene: .; v_gene: TRBV4-1; j_gene: TRBJ1-1; CDR3nt: TGCGCCAGCAGCCACAAGCCCGCAGGGAACACTGAAGCTTTCTTT; CDR3aa: CASSHKPAGNTEAFF
abundance: .; d_gene: TRBD1; v_gene: TRBV27; j_gene: TRBJ1-5; CDR3nt: TGTGCCAGCAGTGTACAGGGGAGGCAGCCCCAGCATTTT; CDR3aa: CASSVQGRQPQHF
abundance: .; d_gene: TRBD1; v_gene: TRBV4-3; j_gene: TRBJ1-2; CDR3nt: TGCGCCAGCAGCCCCCGGACAGGGCGGATGGGATACTATGGCTACACCTTC; CDR3aa: CASSPRTGRMGYYGYTF
abundance: .; d_gene: .; v_gene: TRBV6-5; j_gene: TRBJ1-3; CDR3nt: TGTGCCAGCAGCCTGGGAGGCTCTGGAAACACCATATATTTT; CDR3aa: CASSLGGSGNTIYF
abundance: .; d_gene: .; v_gene: TRBV2; j_gene: TRBJ2-3; CDR3nt: TGTGCCAGCAAGCTTATAGCGGATACGCAGTATTTT; CDR3aa: CASKLIADTQYF
abundance: few; d_gene: TRBD1; v_gene: TRBV6-5; j_gene: TRBJ2-7; CDR3nt: TGTGCCTCTAACCTAGGACAGGGGAACGAGCAGTACTTC; CDR3aa: CASNLGQGNEQYF
abundance: .; d_gene: .; v_gene: TRBV19; j_gene: TRBJ1-2; CDR3nt: TGTGCCAGTAGTATGGCGGGGAGCTATGGCTACACCTTC; CDR3aa: CASSMAGSYGYTF
abundance: once; d_gene: .; v_gene: TRBV30; j_gene: TRBJ1-1; CDR3nt: TGTGCCTGGAGTGTAATGGCAGCTGAAGCTTTCTTT; CDR3aa: CAWSVMAAEAFF
abundance: .; d_gene: .; v_gene: TRBV7-8; j_gene: TRBJ2-3; CDR3nt: TGTGCCAGCAGCTTAGTTGGGCGGGGCTCAGATACGCAGTATTTT; CDR3aa: CASSLVGRGSDTQYF